This entry lists 21 T cell receptor beta chains sequenced from one sample in a study of graft-versus-host responses after intestinal transplantation. Generated by immunoSEQ multiplex PCR, the TCRdb table keeps only in-frame clones and is missing some. The data show approximately 3,500 clones, with over 90% seen just once and 1% to 1.5% held by the top ten. The sequenced sample was PBMCs, obtained 11 days after intestinal transplantation. The receptors were gathered from a human patient who received an intestinal transplant, so some T cells may come from the graft donor.

The chain combines TRBV6-5 with TRBJ1-2; D uncertain. Trimming took off 5 bases at V and 2 bases at J, with 12 bases between the two ends. CDR1 MNHEY and CDR2 SVGAGI come from the germline V gene. This CDR3 comprises 14 residues. This chain's CDR3 is CASSPDAENYGYTF. The CDR3 coding sequence is TGTGCCAGCAGTCCGGACGCGGAAAACTATGGCTACACCTTC.

V is TRBV27 and J is TRBJ2-1, with D perhaps matching TRBD2 (6 bases). Germline CDR1 and CDR2: MNHEY and SMNVEV (reference sequence). This CDR3 comprises 14 residues. The V end was cut by 6 bases, the J end by 9 bases, with 18 bases between. CDR3 sequence (DNA): TGTGCCAGCAGCCCGAACTCAGGGACTTCTGAGCAGTTCTTC. Translating it yields CASSPNSGTSEQFF.

The chain carries TRBV4-1 and TRBJ2-5; a weak D match, TRBD2 (6 bases). This CDR3 comprises 15 residues. Germline V gene sequence: CDR1 MGHRA, CDR2 YSYEKL. Trimming cost V 3 bases and J 2 bases, with 13 bases left between them. The CDR3 DNA reads TGCGCCAGCAGCCACTTACTAGCCGCTCAAGAGACCCAGTACTTC. This gives the protein CASSHLLAAQETQYF.

V and J are TRBV30 and TRBJ2-7; D unresolved. Germline V lookup: CDR1 GTSNPN, CDR2 SVGIG (reference sequence). This CDR3 has 8 amino acids. The CDR3 protein is CSFYEQYF. The CDR3 bases are TGTTCGTTCTACGAGCAGTACTTC. Supplemented by reference TRBV30 and TRBJ2-7, the full variable domain reads SQTIHQWPATLVQPVGSPLSLECTVEGTSNPNLYWYRQAAGRGLQLLFYSVGIGQISSEVPQNLSASRPQDRQFILSSKKLLLSDSGFYLCSFYEQYFGPGTRLTVT.

This chain connects TRBV4-1 to TRBJ2-3, with unresolved D. Germline assignment: CDR1 MGHRA and CDR2 YSYEKL. Trimming took 2 bases from V and 2 from J, leaving 8 bases between them. The CDR3 consists of 14 residues. The CDR3 sequence is CASSQLRVTDTQYF. The CDR3 DNA reads as TGCGCCAGCAGCCAACTACGAGTCACAGATACGCAGTATTTT.

The CDR3 DNA is TGTGCCAGTAGTATTTGGGGGGAGCGGACAGATACGCAGTATTTT. Translated, it gives CASSIWGERTDTQYF. V and J are TRBV19 and TRBJ2-3, with a tentative D call TRBD2 (6 bases). The CDR3 spans 15 residues. Trimming cost V 3 bases and J 3 bases, with 13 bases left between them. Looked up from germline, CDR1 is LNHDA and CDR2 is SQIVND (reference sequence).

V gene TRBV2 combines with J gene TRBJ2-2; 7 nucleotides match TRBD1. V dropped 6 bases and J dropped 1; count of bases not matched to a gene: 5. Germline CDR1 and CDR2: SNHLY and FYNNEI. CDR3 size: 15 residues. The CDR3 loop reads CASSGTVWNTGELFF. Written as DNA, the CDR3 is TGTGCCAGCAGCGGGACAGTTTGGAACACCGGGGAGCTGTTTTTT.

J is TRBJ2-7 and V is TRBV27, with 8 bases identical to TRBD1. The CDR3 covers 13 residues. Trimming removed 4 bases from V and 2 bases from J; junction bases left unmatched: 1. The germline V gene has CDR1 MNHEY and CDR2 SMNVEV (reference sequence). The CDR3 sequence: CASSYRGTYEQYF. DNA for the CDR3: TGTGCCAGCAGTTACAGGGGGACCTACGAGCAGTACTTC.

The rearrangement joins TRBV4-2 to TRBJ1-2; no reliable D call. The V and J ends lost 0 bases and 5 bases respectively, with 16 bases between them. The CDR3 consists of 16 residues. Germline CDR1 and CDR2: LGHNA and YNFKEQ. CDR3 nucleotides: TGTGCCAGCAGCCAAGAAGTCGGCGGCCTGGGGTATGGCTACACCTTC. Translated, it gives CASSQEVGGLGYGYTF.

The J gene is TRBJ1-1, the V gene TRBV4-1; D is unclear. Germline V CDR1 and CDR2: MGHRA, YSYEKL. The CDR3 contains 13 residues. V was cut by 0 bases and J by 4 bases, with 6 bases left in between. The CDR3 DNA follows: TGCGCCAGCAGCCAAGATCCAAGCACTGAAGCTTTCTTT. The encoded protein is CASSQDPSTEAFF.

The rearrangement uses TRBV9 and TRBJ2-3; TRBD2 matches at 14 bases. The CDR3 is 20 amino acids. V lost 2 bases and J lost 0; bases outside the gene matches: 11. CDR1 is SGDLS and CDR2 is YYNGEE in the germline V gene. CDR3 sequence reads: CASSVDPGLAGATSTDTQYF. In DNA form, the CDR3 reads TGTGCCAGCAGCGTTGACCCGGGACTAGCGGGAGCGACTAGCACAGATACGCAGTATTTT.

This rearrangement joins TRBV30 to TRBJ2-1, with D maybe TRBD2 (5 bases). This CDR3 has 13 amino acids. V dropped 6 bases and J dropped 4 bases, with 13 bases sitting between them. Germline CDR1 and CDR2: GTSNPN and SVGIG (reference sequence). CDR3 residues: CACNLLGYNEQFF. For the CDR3, the DNA is TGTGCCTGCAATCTACTAGGGTACAATGAGCAGTTCTTC. Full variable domain (missing parts from reference TRBV30 and TRBJ2-1): SQTIHQWPATLVQPVGSPLSLECTVEGTSNPNLYWYRQAAGRGLQLLFYSVGIGQISSEVPQNLSASRPQDRQFILSSKKLLLSDSGFYLCACNLLGYNEQFFGPGTRLTVL.

V usage is TRBV11-3 and J usage is TRBJ2-2, with D perhaps TRBD1 (7 bases). Germline CDR1 reads SGHNT; CDR2 reads YENEEA. Trimming left V 3 bases short and J 9 bases short, with 17 bases between. This CDR3 is built from 15 residues. In DNA, the CDR3 is TGTGCCAGCAGCTTCGGGGGACAGACGAGCCGGGAGCTGTTTTTT. Encoded protein: CASSFGGQTSRELFF.

This CDR3 is CASSSVWTGGMNTEAFF. In DNA form, the CDR3 reads TGTGCCAGCAGCTCGGTATGGACAGGGGGCATGAACACTGAAGCTTTCTTT. The genes are TRBV7-9 and TRBJ1-1, with TRBD1 identical over 11 bases. V dropped 4 bases and J dropped 0; count of bases not matched to a gene: 7. The CDR3 is 17 residues long. Looked up from germline, CDR1 is SEHNR and CDR2 is FQNEAQ (reference sequence).

CDR3 sequence reads: CASSLVQVSNTEAFF. The DNA for the CDR3 is TGTGCCAGCAGCTTGGTTCAGGTCTCGAACACTGAAGCTTTCTTT. This chain joins TRBV5-8 and TRBJ1-1; D is ambiguous. The CDR3 loop spans 15 amino acids. V dropped 0 bases and J dropped 1 base, with 10 bases sitting between them. Germline V gene data show CDR1 as SGHTS and CDR2 as YDEGEE.

The CDR3 here is CASSQDPSGQGDYGYTF. The CDR3 coding sequence is TGTGCCAGCAGCCAAGATCCGTCTGGACAGGGCGATTATGGCTACACCTTC. The chain is built from TRBV4-2 and TRBJ1-2; 8 bases line up with TRBD1. Germline trimming cut 0 bases from V and 5 bases from J; bases unmatched to any gene: 11. The CDR3 runs to 17 residues. CDR1 and CDR2 (germline): LGHNA, YNFKEQ.

CDR3 loop: CAWSAGVETQYF. The CDR3 coding sequence is TGTGCCTGGAGTGCTGGGGTAGAGACCCAGTACTTC. The genes are TRBV30 and TRBJ2-5; D call uncertain. The germline CDR1 and CDR2 sequences are GTSNPN and SVGIG (reference sequence). CDR3 length equals 12 residues. V lost 1 base to trimming and J lost 4 bases, with 7 bases between them.

The gene calls are TRBV7-9 and TRBJ2-7; D perhaps matches TRBD2 (6 bases). Germline V gene data show CDR1 as SEHNR and CDR2 as FQNEAQ (reference sequence). With 2 bases removed from V and 3 bases from J, the gap between germline ends came to 11 bases. The length of the CDR3 is 14 residues. The CDR3 coding sequence is TGTGCCAGCAGCTTAAGCGGGCGGTTCTACGAGCAGTACTTC. It is translated as CASSLSGRFYEQYF. Drawing the rest from reference TRBV7-9 and TRBJ2-7, the complete variable domain is DTGVSQNPRHKITKRGQNVTFRCDPISEHNRLYWYRQTLGQGPEFLTYFQNEAQLEKSRLLSDRFSAERPKGSFSTLEIQRTEQGDSAMYLCASSLSGRFYEQYFGPGTRLTVT.

The DNA of the CDR3 is TGTGCCAGCAACCCGGGACTAAGCTCCTACGAGCAGTACTTC. As protein: CASNPGLSSYEQYF. V is TRBV9 and J is TRBJ2-7, with 7 bases matching TRBD2. J gave up 0 bases and V 6 bases, and 6 bases lay outside the gene matches. From germline, CDR1 is SGDLS and CDR2 YYNGEE. The CDR3 sequence is 14 residues long.

The genes are TRBV4-3 and TRBJ1-5, with TRBD1 matching 12 bases. This CDR3 has 15 residues. Germline CDR1 reads LGHNA; CDR2 reads YSLEER. Trimming cost V 4 bases and J 6 bases; bases outside gene matches: 4. The CDR3 DNA sequence: TGCGCCAGCAGCCCGGGACAGGGGGCTAGTCAGCCCCAGCATTTT. Protein: CASSPGQGASQPQHF.

This rearrangement joins TRBV5-6 to TRBJ1-4, with unresolved D. This CDR3 has 14 amino acids. V was trimmed by 1 base and J by 2 bases, leaving 6 bases between them. Germline assignment: CDR1 SGHDT and CDR2 YYEEEE. As DNA, the CDR3 is TGTGCCAGCAGCTTGTTAAGGACTAATGAAAAACTGTTTTTT. It specifies CASSLLRTNEKLFF.